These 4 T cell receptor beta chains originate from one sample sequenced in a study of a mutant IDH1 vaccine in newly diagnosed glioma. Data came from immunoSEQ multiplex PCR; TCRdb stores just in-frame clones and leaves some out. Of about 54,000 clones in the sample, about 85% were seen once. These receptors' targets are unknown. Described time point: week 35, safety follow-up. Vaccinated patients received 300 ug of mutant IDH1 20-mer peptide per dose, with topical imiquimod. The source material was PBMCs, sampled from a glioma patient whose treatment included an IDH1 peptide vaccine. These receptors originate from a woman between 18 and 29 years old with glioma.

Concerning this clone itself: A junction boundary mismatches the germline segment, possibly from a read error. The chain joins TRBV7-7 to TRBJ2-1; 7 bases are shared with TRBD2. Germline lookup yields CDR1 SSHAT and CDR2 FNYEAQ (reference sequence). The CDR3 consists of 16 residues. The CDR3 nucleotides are TGTGCTAGCAGCCCAACGTCTAGCGGACCCTACAATGAGCAGTTCTTC. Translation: CASSPTSSGPYNEQFF.

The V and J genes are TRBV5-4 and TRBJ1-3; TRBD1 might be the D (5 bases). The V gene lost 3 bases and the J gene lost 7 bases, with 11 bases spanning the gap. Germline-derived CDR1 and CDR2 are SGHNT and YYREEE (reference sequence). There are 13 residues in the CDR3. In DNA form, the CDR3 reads TGTGCCAGCAGCTGGCAAGGGGTTAACACCATATATTTT. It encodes CASSWQGVNTIYF. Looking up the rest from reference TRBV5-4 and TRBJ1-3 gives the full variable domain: ETGVTQSPTHLIKTRGQQVTLRCSSQSGHNTVSWYQQALGQGPQFIFQYYREEENGRGNFPPRFSGLQFPNYSSELNVNALELDDSALYLCASSWQGVNTIYFGEGSWLTVV.

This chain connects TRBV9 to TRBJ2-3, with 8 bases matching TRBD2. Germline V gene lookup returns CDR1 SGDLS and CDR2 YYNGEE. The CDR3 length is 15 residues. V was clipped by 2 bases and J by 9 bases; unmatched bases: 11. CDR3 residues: CASSVSGGPGYTQYF. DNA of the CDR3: TGTGCCAGCAGCGTGTCGGGAGGGCCGGGTTACACGCAGTATTTT.

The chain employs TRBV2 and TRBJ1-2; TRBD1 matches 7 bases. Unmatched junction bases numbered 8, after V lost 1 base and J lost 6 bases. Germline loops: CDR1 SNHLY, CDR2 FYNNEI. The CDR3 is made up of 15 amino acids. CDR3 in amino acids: CASSEGDSLGDGYTF. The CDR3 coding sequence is TGTGCCAGCAGTGAAGGGGACAGCTTAGGGGATGGCTACACCTTC. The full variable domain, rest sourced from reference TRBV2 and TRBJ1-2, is EPEVTQTPSHQVTQMGQEVILRCVPISNHLYFYWYRQILGQKVEFLVSFYNNEISEKSEIFDDQFSVERPDGSNFTLKIRSTKLEDSAMYFCASSEGDSLGDGYTFGSGTRLTVV.